These T cell receptor beta chains were read from a single sample in a study of blood T cell repertoires in COVID-19. Profiled with immunoSEQ multiplex PCR; TCRdb holds only in-frame clones, not every one. The sample contains about 77,000 clones, around nine tenths of which appear only once. Sample: peripheral blood. The receptors here all came from an elderly woman with active or convalescent COVID-19. Each CDR3 is given with its conserved first and last residue. The order of the fields is D gene, clone size, V gene, J gene, CDR3 DNA, CDR3 protein. The D gene is left open where the match is weak. Some rows have no size entry. The others give once, few or many, or a class for an expanded clone.

D: NA; size: NA; V: TRBV18; J: TRBJ2-4; DNA: TGTGCCAGCTCAAGATTTGGCGGACTAGCCAAAAACATTCAGTACTTC; CDR3: CASSRFGGLAKNIQYF
D: TRBD1; size: NA; V: TRBV3-1/TRBV3-2; J: TRBJ2-7; DNA: TGTGCCAGCAGACTCGACCGGGACAGCCGTCGCGAGCAGTACTTC; CDR3: CASRLDRDSRREQYF
D: TRBD1; size: few; V: TRBV10-2; J: TRBJ2-6; DNA: TGCGCCAGCAGCCGATTGGGGAGACAGGGTAACGGGGCCAACGTCCTGACTTTC; CDR3: CASSRLGRQGNGANVLTF
D: TRBD2; size: NA; V: TRBV7-2; J: TRBJ2-3; DNA: TGTGCCAGCAGCACGACTAGCGGGAGATCTACAGATACGCAGTATTTT; CDR3: CASSTTSGRSTDTQYF
D: NA; size: NA; V: TRBV6-6; J: TRBJ2-5; DNA: TGTGCCAGCAGTTACGGTTCAGGGGGGGAGACCCAGTACTTC; CDR3: CASSYGSGGETQYF
D: NA; size: NA; V: TRBV7-8; J: TRBJ1-4; DNA: TGTGCCAGCAGCGATCGACAGTATGCAACTAATGAAAAACTGTTTTTT; CDR3: CASSDRQYATNEKLFF
D: TRBD2; size: few; V: TRBV4-2; J: TRBJ2-7; DNA: TGTGCCAGCAGCCAAGCGGGGGGACGGGGAGCGGTGTACGAGCAGTACTTC; CDR3: CASSQAGGRGAVYEQYF
D: TRBD1; size: NA; V: TRBV5-1; J: TRBJ2-2; DNA: TGCGCCAGCAGCTGGACAGGGGGCGCAGTAAGGGAGCTGTTTTTT; CDR3: CASSWTGGAVRELFF
D: NA; size: NA; V: TRBV11-1; J: TRBJ1-2; DNA: TGTGCCAGCAGCTTAACCGGGAGCTCTGGCTACACCTTC; CDR3: CASSLTGSSGYTF
D: NA; size: NA; V: TRBV5-1; J: TRBJ2-1; DNA: TGCGCCAGCAGCTTGTTCGACAGTCCCCAAATCTACAATGAGCAGTTCTTC; CDR3: CASSLFDSPQIYNEQFF
D: NA; size: NA; V: TRBV28; J: TRBJ1-5; DNA: TGTGCCAGCAGTCAAGGGGCAGGGTCGCAGCCCCAGCATTTT; CDR3: CASSQGAGSQPQHF
D: NA; size: NA; V: TRBV5-6; J: TRBJ2-3; DNA: TGTGCCAGCAGCTTGTTGGGGCCCCCAGATACGCAGTATTTT; CDR3: CASSLLGPPDTQYF
D: TRBD2; size: NA; V: TRBV5-1; J: TRBJ2-1; DNA: TGCGCCAGCAGCTTGGGTACAGCGGGGGAGGATGAGCAGTTCTTC; CDR3: CASSLGTAGEDEQFF
D: TRBD1; size: few; V: TRBV7-2; J: TRBJ2-7; DNA: TGTGCCAGCAGCTCGACCCCCGGGACAGGGTACGAGCAGTACTTC; CDR3: CASSSTPGTGYEQYF
D: TRBD2; size: once; V: TRBV10-3; J: TRBJ2-2; DNA: TGTGCCATCGGATTAGCGGGGGGGCAAACCGGGGAGCTGTTTTTT; CDR3: CAIGLAGGQTGELFF
D: NA; size: NA; V: TRBV1; J: TRBJ2-7; DNA: TGCACCAGCAGCCAAATCGGCTCCTACGAGCAGTACTTC; CDR3: CTSSQIGSYEQYF
D: NA; size: once; V: TRBV27; J: TRBJ1-5; DNA: TGTGCCAGCAGGAAGGACAGTCCTAATCAGCCCCAGCATTTT; CDR3: CASRKDSPNQPQHF
D: NA; size: NA; V: TRBV10-3; J: TRBJ1-6; DNA: TGTGCCATCAGTGAGTCGAACAGGGTCCTCTATAATTCACCCCTCCACTTT; CDR3: CAISESNRVLYNSPLHF
D: TRBD1; size: NA; V: TRBV11-2; J: TRBJ1-2; DNA: TGTGCCAGCAGCCTAGGGGGCCCGGGCTATGGCTACACCTTC; CDR3: CASSLGGPGYGYTF
D: NA; size: NA; V: TRBV9; J: TRBJ1-2; DNA: TGTGCCAGCAGCGAAGGGGGAAGGGATGGCTACACCTTC; CDR3: CASSEGGRDGYTF
D: TRBD2; size: NA; V: TRBV19; J: TRBJ2-1; DNA: TGTGCCAGTAGTCCGATACTAGCGGGGAGCTCCTACAATGAGCAGTTCTTC; CDR3: CASSPILAGSSYNEQFF
D: TRBD1; size: NA; V: TRBV6-5; J: TRBJ2-7; DNA: TGTGCCAGCAGTTACGCGGGACAGGGGAGATACGAGCAGTACTTC; CDR3: CASSYAGQGRYEQYF
D: NA; size: NA; V: TRBV19; J: TRBJ1-2; DNA: TGTGCCAGTAGTATAGATCGGTATGGCTACACCTTC; CDR3: CASSIDRYGYTF
D: TRBD1; size: NA; V: TRBV11-1; J: TRBJ1-2; DNA: TGTGCCAGCAGCTTAGATCAGGGGGCGCGCGGCTACACCTTC; CDR3: CASSLDQGARGYTF
D: NA; size: NA; V: TRBV19; J: TRBJ2-2; DNA: TGTGCCAGCAGGGCGGATAAGGGCATTAGCACCGGGGAGCTGTTTTTT; CDR3: CASRADKGISTGELFF
D: NA; size: NA; V: TRBV24-1; J: TRBJ2-3; DNA: TGTGCCACCAGTGACGTAGGACAGTCCACAGATACGCAGTATTTT; CDR3: CATSDVGQSTDTQYF
D: TRBD1; size: few; V: TRBV28; J: TRBJ1-2; DNA: TGTGCCAGCAGTCTTTCATTTGGACAGGGTGATGGCTACACCTTC; CDR3: CASSLSFGQGDGYTF
D: TRBD1; size: NA; V: TRBV25-1; J: TRBJ2-3; DNA: TGTGCCAGCAGACCCACAGGGGGCACAGATACGCAGTATTTT; CDR3: CASRPTGGTDTQYF
D: TRBD1; size: NA; V: TRBV4-1; J: TRBJ2-5; DNA: TGCGCCAGCAGCCAGGACAGGGGACCAGAGACCCAGTACTTC; CDR3: CASSQDRGPETQYF
D: NA; size: few; V: TRBV28; J: TRBJ1-6; DNA: TGTGCCAGCACCGTTGAGAGTAACGGTTCACCCCTCCACTTT; CDR3: CASTVESNGSPLHF
D: NA; size: NA; V: TRBV15; J: TRBJ1-6; DNA: TGTGCCACCAGCAGATGGACAGATTATAATTCACCCCTCCACTTT; CDR3: CATSRWTDYNSPLHF
D: TRBD1; size: NA; V: TRBV28; J: TRBJ2-5; DNA: TGTGCCATCGCGGAAGGGGGCAGAGAAGAGACCCAGTACTTC; CDR3: CAIAEGGREETQYF
D: TRBD1; size: NA; V: TRBV28; J: TRBJ2-7; DNA: TGTGCCAGCAGTTTACCCGGCGGGGACAGGGGGTACTACGAGCAGTACTTC; CDR3: CASSLPGGDRGYYEQYF
D: TRBD1; size: NA; V: TRBV7-9; J: TRBJ2-7; DNA: TGTGCCAGCAGCTTAGAAGACAGGGGGCCTGGGCCCTACGAGCAGTACTTC; CDR3: CASSLEDRGPGPYEQYF
D: TRBD1; size: NA; V: TRBV7-2; J: TRBJ1-5; DNA: TGTGCCAGCAGCCTTAGACAGGGGAATCAGCCCCAGCATTTT; CDR3: CASSLRQGNQPQHF
D: TRBD1; size: NA; V: TRBV19; J: TRBJ1-4; DNA: TGTGCCAGTAGTCCGCGACAGGGGGCGGTTGAAAAACTGTTTTTT; CDR3: CASSPRQGAVEKLFF
D: TRBD1; size: NA; V: TRBV28; J: TRBJ1-2; DNA: TGTGCCAGCAGACACCCGGGGACAGGGGAAGCTGGCTACACCTTC; CDR3: CASRHPGTGEAGYTF
D: TRBD1; size: NA; V: TRBV9; J: TRBJ2-7; DNA: TGTGCCAGCAGCGTACAACAGGGGGCGAGTCTATACGAGCAGTACTTC; CDR3: CASSVQQGASLYEQYF
D: NA; size: NA; V: TRBV28; J: TRBJ1-3; DNA: TGTGCCAGCAGTCCCCTATTATCGTACTCTGGAAACACCATATATTTT; CDR3: CASSPLLSYSGNTIYF
D: NA; size: NA; V: TRBV6-4; J: TRBJ1-5; DNA: TGTGCCAGCGCATGCAAGAGGGAGGCAGGCAGCAATCAGCCCCAGCATTTT; CDR3: CASACKREAGSNQPQHF
D: TRBD1; size: NA; V: TRBV13; J: TRBJ2-7; DNA: TGTGCCAGCAGCACTTTAGGACAGGGGGCATGGGGCGAGCAGTACTTC; CDR3: CASSTLGQGAWGEQYF
D: NA; size: NA; V: TRBV7-9; J: TRBJ1-2; DNA: TGTGCCAGCAGCTTAAATATGCGGGGGCCCACCTTC; CDR3: CASSLNMRGPTF
D: TRBD1; size: NA; V: TRBV3-1/TRBV3-2; J: TRBJ2-7; DNA: TGTGCCAGCAGCCAAGCAGGAGACAGGGGCCCCTACGAGCAGTACTTC; CDR3: CASSQAGDRGPYEQYF